The entry below describes one TCR beta chain. This CDR3 comprises 14 residues. Germline CDR1 and CDR2: DFQATT and SNEGSKA (reference sequence). With V trimmed by 2 bases and J by 2 bases, 3 bases remained unmatched. Time point: patch test 1, 2 weeks after DPC sensitization. Treatment indicated: therapeutic diphenylcyclopropenone sensitization with weekly scalp DPC. The sample belongs to a study of human T cells and chemical hapten exposure. Using its own MiXCR run on the RACE reads, TCRdb lists one record per CDR3 protein. The sample includes some 400,000 distinct CDR3 sequences, approximately 5% of them seen just once.

Sequencing used whole blood, obtained in connection with sensitization to the hapten diphenylcyclopropenone (DPC). This chain links TRBV20-1 with TRBJ1-5, with 7 nucleotides matching TRBD1. The TCR comes from a woman aged 45-60 years with alopecia areata. Some clones in this sample may be carry-over from other donors' samples. DNA of the CDR3: TGCAGTGCTAGAAAGGGGGCCGGCAATCAGCCCCAGCATTTT. Translated, it gives CSARKGAGNQPQHF.